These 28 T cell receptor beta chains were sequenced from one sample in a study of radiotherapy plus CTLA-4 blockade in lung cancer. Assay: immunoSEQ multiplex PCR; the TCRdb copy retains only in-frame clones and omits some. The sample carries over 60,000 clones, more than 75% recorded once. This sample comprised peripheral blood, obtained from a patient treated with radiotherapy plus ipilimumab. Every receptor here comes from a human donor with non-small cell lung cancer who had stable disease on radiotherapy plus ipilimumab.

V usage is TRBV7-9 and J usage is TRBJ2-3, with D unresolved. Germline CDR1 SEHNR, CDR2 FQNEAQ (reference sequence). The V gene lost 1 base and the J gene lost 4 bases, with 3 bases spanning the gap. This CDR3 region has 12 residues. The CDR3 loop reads CASSLEADTQYF. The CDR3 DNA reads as TGTGCCAGCAGCTTAGAGGCAGATACGCAGTATTTT.

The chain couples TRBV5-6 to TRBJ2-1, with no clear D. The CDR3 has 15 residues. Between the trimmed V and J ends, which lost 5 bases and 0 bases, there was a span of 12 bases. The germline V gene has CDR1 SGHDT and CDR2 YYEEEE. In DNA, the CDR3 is TGTGCCAGCAGTTATAGGCCCAGCTCCTACAATGAGCAGTTCTTC. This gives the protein CASSYRPSSYNEQFF.

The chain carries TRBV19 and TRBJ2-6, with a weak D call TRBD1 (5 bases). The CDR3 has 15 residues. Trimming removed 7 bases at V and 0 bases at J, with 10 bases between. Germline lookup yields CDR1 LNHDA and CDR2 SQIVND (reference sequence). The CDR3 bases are TGTGCCAGTAACACAGGCAGCTCTGGGGCCAACGTCCTGACTTTC. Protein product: CASNTGSSGANVLTF. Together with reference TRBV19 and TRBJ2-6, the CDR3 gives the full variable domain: DGGITQSPKYLFRKEGQNVTLSCEQNLNHDAMYWYRQDPGQGLRLIYYSQIVNDFQKGDIAEGYSVSREKKESFPLTVTSAQKNPTAFYLCASNTGSSGANVLTFGAGSRLTVL.

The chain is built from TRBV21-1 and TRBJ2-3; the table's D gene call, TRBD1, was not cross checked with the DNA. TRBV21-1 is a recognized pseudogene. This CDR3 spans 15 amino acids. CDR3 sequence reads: CASSKVGGHTDTQYF. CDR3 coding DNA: TGTGCCAGCAGCAAAGTTGGCGGACACACAGATACGCAGTATTTT.

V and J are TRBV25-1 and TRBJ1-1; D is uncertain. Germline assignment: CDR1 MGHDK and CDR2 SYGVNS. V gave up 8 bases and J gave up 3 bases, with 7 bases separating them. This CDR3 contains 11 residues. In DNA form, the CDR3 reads TGTGCCAGCCGTGGACACACTGAAGCTTTCTTT. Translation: CASRGHTEAFF.

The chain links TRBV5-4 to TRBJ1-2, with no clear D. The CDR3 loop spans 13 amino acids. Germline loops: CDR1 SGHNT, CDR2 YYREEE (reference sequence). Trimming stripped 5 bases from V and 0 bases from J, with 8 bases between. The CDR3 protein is CASSPAANYGYTF. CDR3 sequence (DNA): TGTGCCAGCAGTCCGGCCGCTAACTATGGCTACACCTTC.

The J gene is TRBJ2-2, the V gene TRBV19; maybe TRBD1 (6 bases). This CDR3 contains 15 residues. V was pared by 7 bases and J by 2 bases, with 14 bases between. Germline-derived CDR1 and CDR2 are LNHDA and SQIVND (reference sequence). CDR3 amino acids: CASNLGRGNTGELFF. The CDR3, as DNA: TGTGCCAGTAATTTGGGCAGGGGTAACACCGGGGAGCTGTTTTTT.

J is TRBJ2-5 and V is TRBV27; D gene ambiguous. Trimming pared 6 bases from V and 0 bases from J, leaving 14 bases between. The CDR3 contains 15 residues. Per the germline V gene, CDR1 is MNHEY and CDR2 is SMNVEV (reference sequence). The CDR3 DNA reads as TGTGCCAGCAGACCCAGGACGGAGTACCAAGAGACCCAGTACTTC. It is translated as CASRPRTEYQETQYF.

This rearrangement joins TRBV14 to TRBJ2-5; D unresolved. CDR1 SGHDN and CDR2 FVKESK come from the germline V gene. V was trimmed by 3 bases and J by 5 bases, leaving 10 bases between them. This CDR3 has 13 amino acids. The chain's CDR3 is CASSQSQWETQYF. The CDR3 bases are TGTGCCAGCAGCCAGTCCCAGTGGGAGACCCAGTACTTC. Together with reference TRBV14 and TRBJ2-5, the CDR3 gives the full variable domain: EAGVTQFPSHSVIEKGQTVTLRCDPISGHDNLYWYRRVMGKEIKFLLHFVKESKQDESGMPNNRFLAERTGGTYSTLKVQPAELEDSGVYFCASSQSQWETQYFGPGTRLLVL.

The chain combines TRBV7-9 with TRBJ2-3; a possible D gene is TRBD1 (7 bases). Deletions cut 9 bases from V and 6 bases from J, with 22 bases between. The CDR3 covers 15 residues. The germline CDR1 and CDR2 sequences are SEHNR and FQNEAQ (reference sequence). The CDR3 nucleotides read TGTGCCAGTCGGGAGCTTGTGGACAGGACGGATACGCAGTATTTT. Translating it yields CASRELVDRTDTQYF.

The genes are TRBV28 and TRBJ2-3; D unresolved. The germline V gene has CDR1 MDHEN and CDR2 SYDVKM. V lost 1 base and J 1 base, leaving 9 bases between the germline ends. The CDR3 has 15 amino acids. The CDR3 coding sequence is TGTGCCAGCAGTTTATTCATGGTCGGCACAGATACGCAGTATTTT. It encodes CASSLFMVGTDTQYF.

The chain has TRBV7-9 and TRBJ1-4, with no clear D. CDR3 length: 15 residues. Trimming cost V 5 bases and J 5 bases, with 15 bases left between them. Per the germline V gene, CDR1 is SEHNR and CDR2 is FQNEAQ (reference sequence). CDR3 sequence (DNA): TGTGCCAGCAGCCTAGACCCGGGGAAGAATGAAAAACTGTTTTTT. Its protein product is CASSLDPGKNEKLFF.

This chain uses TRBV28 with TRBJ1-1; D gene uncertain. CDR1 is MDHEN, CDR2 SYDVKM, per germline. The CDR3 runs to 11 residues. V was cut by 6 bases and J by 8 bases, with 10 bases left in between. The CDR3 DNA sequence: TGTGCCAGCAGAACCCAAACCGAAGCTTTCTTT. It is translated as CASRTQTEAFF.

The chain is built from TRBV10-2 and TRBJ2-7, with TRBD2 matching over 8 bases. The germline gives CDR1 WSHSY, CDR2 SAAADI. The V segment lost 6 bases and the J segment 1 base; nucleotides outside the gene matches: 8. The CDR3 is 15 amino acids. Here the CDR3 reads CASRQAGATSYEQYF. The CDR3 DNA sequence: TGCGCCAGCAGACAAGCGGGGGCCACATCCTACGAGCAGTACTTC.

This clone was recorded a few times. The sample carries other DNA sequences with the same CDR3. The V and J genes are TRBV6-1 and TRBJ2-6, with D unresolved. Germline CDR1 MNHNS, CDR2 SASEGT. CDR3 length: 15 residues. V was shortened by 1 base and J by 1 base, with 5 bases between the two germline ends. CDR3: CASSEGGSGANVLTF. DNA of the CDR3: TGTGCCAGCAGTGAAGGGGGTTCTGGGGCCAACGTCCTGACTTTC.

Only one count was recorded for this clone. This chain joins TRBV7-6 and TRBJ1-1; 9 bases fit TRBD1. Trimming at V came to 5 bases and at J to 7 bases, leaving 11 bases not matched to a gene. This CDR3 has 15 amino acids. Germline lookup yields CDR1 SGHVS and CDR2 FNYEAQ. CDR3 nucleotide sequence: TGTGCCAGCAGCACGAGGACAGGGGCCTTCGATGAAGCTTTCTTT. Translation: CASSTRTGAFDEAFF. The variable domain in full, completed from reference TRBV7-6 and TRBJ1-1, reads GAGVSQSPRYKVTKRGQDVALRCDPISGHVSLYWYRQALGQGPEFLTYFNYEAQQDKSGLPNDRFSAERPEGSISTLTIQRTEQRDSAMYRCASSTRTGAFDEAFFGQGTRLTVV.

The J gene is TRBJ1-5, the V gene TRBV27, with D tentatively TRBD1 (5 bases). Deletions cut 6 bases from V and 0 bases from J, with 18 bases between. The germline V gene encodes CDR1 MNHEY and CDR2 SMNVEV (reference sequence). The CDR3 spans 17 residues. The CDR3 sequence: CASSHRQTTFSNQPQHF. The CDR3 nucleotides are TGTGCCAGCAGCCATAGACAGACCACCTTTAGCAATCAGCCCCAGCATTTT.

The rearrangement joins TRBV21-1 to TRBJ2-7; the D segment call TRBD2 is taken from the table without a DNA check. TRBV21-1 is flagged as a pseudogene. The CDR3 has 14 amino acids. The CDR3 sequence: CAFTTSALRYGQYF. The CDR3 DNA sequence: TGTGCCTTCACAACCAGCGCCCTCCGGTACGGGCAGTACTTC.

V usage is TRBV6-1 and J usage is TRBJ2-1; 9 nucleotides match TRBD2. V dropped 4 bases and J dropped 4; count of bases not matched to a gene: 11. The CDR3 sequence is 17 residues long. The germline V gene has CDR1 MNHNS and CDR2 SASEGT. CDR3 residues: CASSGSGLAESYNEQFF. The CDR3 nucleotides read TGTGCCAGCAGTGGGTCGGGACTAGCTGAGTCGTACAATGAGCAGTTCTTC.

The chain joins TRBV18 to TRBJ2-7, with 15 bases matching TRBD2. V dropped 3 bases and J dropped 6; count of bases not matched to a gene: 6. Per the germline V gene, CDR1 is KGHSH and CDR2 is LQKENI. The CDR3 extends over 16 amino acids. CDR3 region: CASSPTGLAGGGEQYF. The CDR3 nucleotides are TGTGCCAGCTCACCCACCGGACTAGCGGGAGGGGGCGAGCAGTACTTC.

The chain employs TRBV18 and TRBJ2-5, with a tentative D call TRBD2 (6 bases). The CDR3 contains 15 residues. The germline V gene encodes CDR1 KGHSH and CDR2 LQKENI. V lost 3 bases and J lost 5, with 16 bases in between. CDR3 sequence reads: CASSPDGGVRETQYF. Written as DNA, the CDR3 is TGTGCCAGCTCACCCGATGGAGGGGTAAGGGAGACCCAGTACTTC.

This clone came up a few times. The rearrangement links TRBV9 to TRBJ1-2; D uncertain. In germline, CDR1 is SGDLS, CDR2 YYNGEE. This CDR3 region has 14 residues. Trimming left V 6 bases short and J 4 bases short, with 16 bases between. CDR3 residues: CASTLRGDGYGYTF. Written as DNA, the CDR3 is TGTGCCAGCACCCTACGGGGAGATGGCTATGGCTACACCTTC.

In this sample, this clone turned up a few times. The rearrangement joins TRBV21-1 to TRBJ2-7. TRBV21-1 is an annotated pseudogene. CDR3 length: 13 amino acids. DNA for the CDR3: TGTGCCAGCAGCAAGAAGTGGACCTACGAGCAGTACTTC. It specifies CASSKKWTYEQYF.

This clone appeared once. CDR3 protein: CASSLRRAGGHGELFF. In DNA form, the CDR3 reads TGTGCCAGCAGCTTAAGGAGGGCAGGGGGTCACGGGGAGCTGTTTTTT. The V call is TRBV11-3, the J call TRBJ2-2; TRBD1 might be the D (7 bases). Looked up from germline, CDR1 is SGHNT and CDR2 is YENEEA. The ends were cut back, 2 bases at V and 7 bases at J, with 17 bases in the middle. The CDR3 totals 16 residues.

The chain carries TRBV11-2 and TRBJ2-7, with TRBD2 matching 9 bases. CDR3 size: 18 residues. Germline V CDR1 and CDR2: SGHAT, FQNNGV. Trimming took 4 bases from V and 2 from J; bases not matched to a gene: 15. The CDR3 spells CASSWGRGGSGRTYEQYF. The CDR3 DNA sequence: TGTGCCAGCAGCTGGGGGCGGGGTGGTAGCGGGAGAACCTACGAGCAGTACTTC.

The CDR3, as DNA: TGTGCCAGCAGGCCCCCGGGACAGGCCCCCGGGGGCTACACCTTC. It yields the protein CASRPPGQAPGGYTF. The chain is built from TRBV28 and TRBJ1-2; TRBD1 matches 8 bases. The trim removed 6 bases at V and 8 bases at J, leaving 14 bases unmatched. This CDR3 is built from 15 residues. Looked up from germline, CDR1 is MDHEN and CDR2 is SYDVKM.

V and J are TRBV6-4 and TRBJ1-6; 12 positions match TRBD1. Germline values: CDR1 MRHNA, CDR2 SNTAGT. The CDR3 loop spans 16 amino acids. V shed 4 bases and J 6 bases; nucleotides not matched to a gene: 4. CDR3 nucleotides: TGTGCCAGCAGTGCCGGGACAGGGGGCGGTAATTCACCCCTCCACTTT. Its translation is CASSAGTGGGNSPLHF.

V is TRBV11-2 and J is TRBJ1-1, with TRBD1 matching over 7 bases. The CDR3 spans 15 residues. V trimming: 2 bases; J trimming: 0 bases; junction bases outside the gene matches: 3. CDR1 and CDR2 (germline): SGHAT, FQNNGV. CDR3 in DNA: TGTGCCAGCAGCTTAAGGACAGGCATGAACACTGAAGCTTTCTTT. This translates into CASSLRTGMNTEAFF.